One sample yielded the 31 T cell receptor beta chains listed below, sequenced in a study of blood T cell repertoires in COVID-19. Data came from immunoSEQ multiplex PCR; TCRdb stores just in-frame clones and leaves some out. The sample consists of some 120,000 clones, around four fifths of them appearing once. Sequenced: peripheral blood. The receptors derive from a human donor in a cohort sampled during active COVID-19.

V gene TRBV28 combines with J gene TRBJ2-5, with 9 bases identical to TRBD1. V gave up 5 bases and J gave up 3 bases; unmatched junction bases: 7. This CDR3 has 15 amino acids. The germline CDR1 and CDR2 sequences are MDHEN and SYDVKM. CDR3 sequence reads: CASSQNRGREETQYF. Written as DNA, the CDR3 is TGTGCCAGCAGTCAAAACAGGGGGCGCGAAGAGACCCAGTACTTC.

This clone came up once. V is TRBV3-1 (or the pseudogene TRBV3-2) and J is TRBJ1-1; the match to TRBD1 covers 7 bases. The germline V gene encodes CDR1 LGHDT and CDR2 YNNKEL (reference sequence). V lost 4 bases and J lost 1; bases outside the gene matches: 3. CDR3 length: 14 residues. The CDR3, as DNA: TGTGCCAGCAGCCTGACAGGGTGGAACACTGAAGCTTTCTTT. This encodes CASSLTGWNTEAFF.

This clone was counted a few times. J is TRBJ2-7 and V is TRBV28, with 7 nucleotides matching TRBD2. The V and J ends lost 6 bases and 4 bases, in that order; junction bases with no gene match: 9. The length of the CDR3 is 14 residues. Looked up from germline, CDR1 is MDHEN and CDR2 is SYDVKM. CDR3 protein: CASSVRASGYEQYF. CDR3 DNA: TGTGCCAGCAGCGTAAGGGCTAGCGGTTACGAGCAGTACTTC.

The rearrangement links TRBV5-1 to TRBJ2-5; 8 bases are shared with TRBD1. The ends lost 3 bases at V and 4 bases at J; junction bases unmatched: 8. Germline assignment: CDR1 SGHRS and CDR2 YFSETQ. CDR3 size: 15 residues. The CDR3 reads CASSSEQGAGETQYF. For the CDR3, the DNA is TGCGCCAGCAGCTCGGAGCAGGGGGCCGGAGAGACCCAGTACTTC.

The chain has TRBV7-3 and TRBJ2-3; D may be TRBD1 (7 bases). This CDR3 comprises 16 residues. Germline-derived CDR1 and CDR2 are SGHTA and FQGTGA. With 5 bases removed from V and 0 bases from J, the gap between germline ends came to 15 bases. CDR3 sequence reads: CASSQTGRSSTDTQYF. The CDR3 DNA sequence: TGTGCCAGCAGCCAGACAGGGAGGTCTAGCACAGATACGCAGTATTTT.

The V call is TRBV6-6, the J call TRBJ2-3; 9 positions agree with TRBD1. Germline V lookup: CDR1 MNHNY, CDR2 SVGAGI (reference sequence). V lost 5 bases to trimming and J lost 0 bases; unmatched junction nucleotides: 6. CDR3 size: 16 residues. The DNA for the CDR3 is TGTGCCAGCAGTCACAGGGGACAGGGAAGCACAGATACGCAGTATTTT. It yields the protein CASSHRGQGSTDTQYF.

The chain joins TRBV11-2 to TRBJ2-7; unclear D gene. The CDR3 length is 13 residues. Looked up from germline, CDR1 is SGHAT and CDR2 is FQNNGV. Trimming left V 5 bases short and J 3 bases short, with 11 bases between. For the CDR3, the DNA is TGTGCCAGCAGCCCAGGCGATTACTACGAGCAGTACTTC. This translates into CASSPGDYYEQYF.

The genes are TRBV28 and TRBJ1-5; D is possibly TRBD1 (5 bases). CDR1 and CDR2 (germline): MDHEN, SYDVKM. V was clipped by 3 bases and J by 3 bases, with 12 bases between them. This CDR3 contains 15 residues. The CDR3 is CASSFIGAPNQPQHF. The DNA for the CDR3 is TGTGCCAGCAGTTTCATTGGGGCGCCCAATCAGCCCCAGCATTTT. The full variable domain, completed using reference TRBV28 and TRBJ1-5, is DVKVTQSSRYLVKRTGEKVFLECVQDMDHENMFWYRQDPGLGLRLIYFSYDVKMKEKGDIPEGYSVSREKKERFSLILESASTNQTSMYLCASSFIGAPNQPQHFGDGTRLSIL.

To note about this clone: An end of the junction does not agree with germline; a read error may underlie this. The chain employs TRBV28 and TRBJ2-7; TRBD1 matches 9 bases. The CDR3 spans 12 residues. Looked up from germline, CDR1 is MDHEN and CDR2 is SYDVKM. CDR3 in amino acids: CASSSYRGLSEF. DNA of the CDR3: TGTGCCAGCAGTTCCTACAGGGGGCTGTCAGAGTTC.

The chain has TRBV7-3 and TRBJ2-2; 10 bases line up with TRBD2. This CDR3 has 16 residues. Germline V gene sequence: CDR1 SGHTA, CDR2 FQGTGA. V shed 1 base, J shed 7 bases, and the junction held 6 bases outside the gene matches. The CDR3 loop is CASSLRGTSVGGELFF. The CDR3 region has the DNA TGTGCCAGCAGCTTAAGGGGGACTAGCGTGGGCGGGGAGCTGTTTTTT.

The CDR3 protein is CASSFGGANTGELFF. CDR3 DNA: TGTGCCAGCAGTTTTGGAGGGGCGAACACCGGGGAGCTGTTTTTT. The chain combines TRBV28 with TRBJ2-2; possible D gene TRBD2, 6 bases. Germline values: CDR1 MDHEN, CDR2 SYDVKM. V lost 3 bases and J 0 bases, leaving 8 bases between the germline ends. This CDR3 is 15 amino acids long.

The chain carries TRBV6-2 or TRBV6-3 and TRBJ2-4, with TRBD2 matching 10 bases. Germline lookup yields CDR1 MNHEY and CDR2 SVGEGT. V lost 2 bases and J lost 7; bases outside the gene matches: 5. The CDR3 is 15 amino acids. The CDR3 protein is CASSYLAGEGNIQYF. As DNA, the CDR3 is TGTGCCAGCAGTTACCTAGCGGGAGAAGGGAACATTCAGTACTTC.

This clone turned up a few times. The CDR3 loop reads CASSSRGINQPQHF. The CDR3 nucleotides read TGTGCCAGCAGCTCCCGGGGAATCAATCAGCCCCAGCATTTT. V usage is TRBV5-5 and J usage is TRBJ1-5; D gene uncertain. The germline V gene has CDR1 SGHKS and CDR2 YYEKEE (reference sequence). The V end lost 3 bases, the J end lost 3 bases, and 10 bases lay between the germline ends. The CDR3 has 14 residues.

The chain recombines TRBV7-9 with TRBJ1-4; 8 bases map to TRBD1. The CDR3 contains 15 residues. The ends lost 0 bases at V and 8 bases at J; junction bases unmatched: 5. The germline gives CDR1 SEHNR, CDR2 FQNEAQ (reference sequence). Here the CDR3 DNA reads TGTGCCAGCAGCTTAGCGACAGGGGACTTCGAAAAACTGTTTTTT. This sequence encodes CASSLATGDFEKLFF. Full variable domain (missing parts from reference TRBV7-9 and TRBJ1-4): DTGVSQNPRHKITKRGQNVTFRCDPISEHNRLYWYRQTLGQGPEFLTYFQNEAQLEKSRLLSDRFSAERPKGSFSTLEIQRTEQGDSAMYLCASSLATGDFEKLFFGSGTQLSVL.

In this sample, this clone turned up once. The chain joins TRBV27 to TRBJ2-5; D possibly corresponds to TRBD1 (6 bases). The CDR3 is 13 amino acids. Trimming took off 10 bases at V and 1 base at J, with 13 bases between the two ends. Germline V CDR1 and CDR2: MNHEY, SMNVEV (reference sequence). The CDR3 DNA follows: TGTGCCATCGCACAGGGCCTCCAAGAGACCCAGTACTTC. It yields the protein CAIAQGLQETQYF.

This clone was picked up a small number of times. The chain joins TRBV28 to TRBJ1-2, with D possibly TRBD1 on 6 matching bases. The germline V gene encodes CDR1 MDHEN and CDR2 SYDVKM. CDR3 length equals 15 residues. The V and J ends lost 2 bases and 0 bases respectively, with 10 bases between them. The CDR3 spells CASSLGGASNYGYTF. The CDR3 DNA reads TGTGCCAGCAGTTTAGGGGGGGCGTCTAACTATGGCTACACCTTC.

The chain's CDR3 is CASSLLDSKETQYF. The CDR3 DNA sequence: TGTGCCAGCAGTTTACTGGACAGTAAAGAGACCCAGTACTTC. V gene TRBV28 combines with J gene TRBJ2-5; TRBD1 is a possible D gene (6 bases). Deletions cut 2 bases from V and 3 bases from J, with 10 bases between. Germline V lookup: CDR1 MDHEN, CDR2 SYDVKM. This CDR3 has 14 amino acids.

This clone has only one observation. CDR3 region: CASSLVRLGTSSYEQYF. The CDR3 bases are TGTGCCAGCAGCTTGGTTCGGCTCGGGACAAGCTCCTACGAGCAGTACTTC. V is TRBV5-4 and J is TRBJ2-7; possible D gene TRBD1, 6 bases. V gave up 0 bases and J gave up 0 bases, with 16 bases separating them. This CDR3 is built from 17 residues. Germline CDR1 and CDR2: SGHNT and YYREEE (reference sequence). The full variable domain, its missing parts supplied by reference TRBV5-4 and TRBJ2-7, is ETGVTQSPTHLIKTRGQQVTLRCSSQSGHNTVSWYQQALGQGPQFIFQYYREEENGRGNFPPRFSGLQFPNYSSELNVNALELDDSALYLCASSLVRLGTSSYEQYFGPGTRLTVT.

The J gene is TRBJ2-7, the V gene TRBV7-2; D is unresolved. CDR1 and CDR2 from the germline V gene are SGHTA and FQGNSA. V was pared by 7 bases and J by 6 bases, with 10 bases between. This CDR3 contains 11 residues. CDR3 sequence: CASKQEGEQYF. The DNA of the CDR3 is TGTGCCAGCAAGCAGGAAGGCGAGCAGTACTTC.

The genes are TRBV10-3 and TRBJ1-2, with 7 bases lining up with TRBD1. CDR3 length: 14 amino acids. J lost 3 bases, V lost 8 bases, and 9 bases had no gene match. Germline values: CDR1 ENHRY, CDR2 SYGVKD. This CDR3 is CAIQDREAHYGYTF. The CDR3 nucleotides read TGTGCCATCCAAGACAGGGAGGCCCACTATGGCTACACCTTC.

V and J are TRBV27 and TRBJ2-3; TRBD2 might be the D (5 bases). Trimming cost V 3 bases and J 4 bases, with 8 bases left between them. The CDR3 is made up of 13 amino acids. CDR1 and CDR2 (germline): MNHEY, SMNVEV (reference sequence). CDR3 bases: TGTGCCAGCAGTTTCCCGAGGGCAGATACGCAGTATTTT. It encodes CASSFPRADTQYF.

J is TRBJ2-2 and V is TRBV4-3; D is perhaps TRBD1 (6 bases). The CDR3 has 14 amino acids. V lost 0 bases, J lost 8 bases, and 10 bases lay in between. Germline V gene lookup returns CDR1 LGHNA and CDR2 YSLEER. The chain's CDR3 is CASSQEGGRGELFF. For the CDR3, the DNA is TGCGCCAGCAGCCAAGAAGGGGGAAGAGGGGAGCTGTTTTTT.

The DNA of the CDR3 is TGTGCCAGCAGTCAGACAGGGGGGACGAACACTGAAGCTTTCTTT. This translates into CASSQTGGTNTEAFF. J is TRBJ1-1 and V is TRBV27; 9 nucleotides line up with TRBD1. The CDR3 runs to 15 residues. V dropped 5 bases and J dropped 1; count of bases not matched to a gene: 5. Germline CDR1 MNHEY, CDR2 SMNVEV (reference sequence).

The V and J genes are TRBV3-1 (or the pseudogene TRBV3-2) and TRBJ2-1, with a weak D call TRBD2 (6 bases). CDR1 and CDR2 from the germline V gene are LGHDT and YNNKEL (reference sequence). Trimming took 4 bases from V and 4 from J, leaving 14 bases between them. The CDR3 runs to 15 residues. Here the CDR3 DNA reads TGTGCCAGCAGCCCCCTGGGAGGACTATACAATGAGCAGTTCTTC. Translated: CASSPLGGLYNEQFF.

CDR3 residues: CATKGLASTDTQYF. CDR3 coding DNA: TGTGCCACTAAGGGACTAGCGTCTACAGATACGCAGTATTTT. This chain links TRBV19 with TRBJ2-3; TRBD2 agrees at 10 bases. CDR1 is LNHDA, CDR2 SQIVND, per germline (reference sequence). Trimming cost V 10 bases and J 3 bases; bases outside gene matches: 7. The CDR3 runs 14 residues.

The V call is TRBV7-8, the J call TRBJ2-5; 8 nucleotides match TRBD1. From germline, CDR1 is SGHVS and CDR2 FQNEAQ. V was pared by 5 bases and J by 2 bases, with 7 bases of the junction left unmatched. The CDR3 runs 15 residues. The chain's CDR3 is CASSPTTGEQETQYF. In nucleotides, the CDR3 is TGTGCCAGCAGCCCAACGACAGGGGAACAAGAGACCCAGTACTTC.

The V gene is TRBV14, the J gene TRBJ2-2, with D possibly being TRBD2 (6 bases). V was clipped by 4 bases and J by 1 base, with 10 bases between them. CDR1 is SGHDN and CDR2 is FVKESK in the germline V gene. The CDR3 is 15 residues long. As DNA, the CDR3 is TGTGCCAGCAGCCCGAGGCGGGGGAACACCGGGGAGCTGTTTTTT. It is translated as CASSPRRGNTGELFF.

DNA for the CDR3: TGTGCCAGCGGGGGCACAACAGATCCTTCTGAAAAACTGTTTTTT. Translation gives CASGGTTDPSEKLFF. V gene TRBV28 combines with J gene TRBJ1-4; perhaps TRBD1 as D (6 bases). This CDR3 is built from 15 residues. Trimming took 8 bases from V and 7 from J, leaving 20 bases between them. Germline CDR1 and CDR2: MDHEN and SYDVKM. Full variable domain (rest looked up from reference TRBV28 and TRBJ1-4): DVKVTQSSRYLVKRTGEKVFLECVQDMDHENMFWYRQDPGLGLRLIYFSYDVKMKEKGDIPEGYSVSREKKERFSLILESASTNQTSMYLCASGGTTDPSEKLFFGSGTQLSVL.

Only a few counts were recorded for this clone. The chain employs TRBV7-6 and TRBJ2-7, with D perhaps matching TRBD2 (5 bases). This CDR3 contains 14 residues. V gave up 5 bases and J gave up 5 bases, with 16 bases separating them. Looked up from germline, CDR1 is SGHVS and CDR2 is FNYEAQ. The DNA for the CDR3 is TGTGCCAGCAGCCGTAGCGCGCTCGGAGACGAGCAGTACTTC. Translation: CASSRSALGDEQYF.

The gene calls are TRBV7-9 and TRBJ2-1, with TRBD2 matching over 9 bases. Trimming took 3 bases from V and 0 from J; bases not matched to a gene: 3. Germline values: CDR1 SEHNR, CDR2 FQNEAQ (reference sequence). The CDR3 has 16 residues. In DNA form, the CDR3 reads TGTGCCAGCAGCTTTCTTAGCGGGAGCTCCTACAATGAGCAGTTCTTC. The encoded protein is CASSFLSGSSYNEQFF.

The chain combines TRBV7-2 with TRBJ1-2; weak D call: TRBD1 (6 bases). Germline loops: CDR1 SGHTA, CDR2 FQGNSA. V lost 5 bases and J 2 bases, leaving 12 bases between the germline ends. The length of the CDR3 is 14 residues. CDR3 sequence: CASSKQGVNYGYTF. The CDR3 DNA sequence: TGTGCCAGCAGCAAACAGGGAGTCAACTATGGCTACACCTTC.